These 28 T cell receptor beta chains share one sample of origin, sequenced in a study of cytomegalovirus exposure and HLA in healthy donors. PCR involved 60 Vbeta and 13 Jbeta primers. The data were produced by immunoSEQ multiplex PCR, yet TCRdb's version contains in-frame clones alone and is incomplete. The sample carries around 230,000 clones, 75% to 80% recorded once. The sample taken for sequencing was PBMCs. Receptors were obtained from a male donor in good health and CMV-seronegative.

The chain links TRBV2 to TRBJ1-6; D is undetermined. The CDR3 covers 13 residues. Germline lookup yields CDR1 SNHLY and CDR2 FYNNEI. V was trimmed by 10 bases and J by 5 bases, leaving 12 bases between them. CDR3: CATRFPDNSPLHF. CDR3 DNA: TGTGCCACCAGGTTCCCTGATAATTCACCCCTCCACTTT.

The V call is TRBV9, the J call TRBJ1-5; D is ambiguous. This CDR3 is built from 13 residues. Trimming took 4 bases from V and 6 from J, leaving 11 bases between them. CDR1 SGDLS and CDR2 YYNGEE come from the germline V gene. Here the CDR3 reads CASSPGLGQPQHF. CDR3 DNA: TGTGCCAGCAGCCCCGGCCTAGGTCAGCCCCAGCATTTT.

V and J are TRBV27 and TRBJ2-1, with 7 bases that match TRBD2. The germline CDR1 and CDR2 sequences are MNHEY and SMNVEV (reference sequence). With V trimmed by 6 bases and J by 4 bases, 9 bases remained unmatched. CDR3 length: 15 amino acids. In DNA form, the CDR3 reads TGTGCCAGCAGCCCCCCGGGACTACGATACAATGAGCAGTTCTTC. This gives the protein CASSPPGLRYNEQFF.

The rearrangement links TRBV13 to TRBJ2-3; no clear D. Trimming took off 0 bases at V and 0 bases at J, with 4 bases between the two ends. This CDR3 has 14 residues. CDR1 and CDR2 from the germline V gene are PRHDT and FYEKMQ (reference sequence). CDR3: CASSLGRSTDTQYF. DNA for the CDR3: TGTGCCAGCAGCTTAGGACGGAGCACAGATACGCAGTATTTT.

This clone was found once. This chain uses TRBV29-1 with TRBJ1-3; tentatively, D is TRBD1 (5 bases). The germline V and J ends were trimmed by 4 bases and 2 bases, with 18 bases remaining between them. The germline CDR1 and CDR2 sequences are SQVTM and ANQGSEA. This CDR3 comprises 16 residues. The CDR3 DNA reads as TGCAGCGTTGGGGAGGGGACGGCCCCCCCTGGAAACACCATATATTTT. Its protein product is CSVGEGTAPPGNTIYF.

This clone has more than one count but fewer than ten. The chain has TRBV7-9 and TRBJ2-1, with 11 bases aligning to TRBD2. Germline V gene sequence: CDR1 SEHNR, CDR2 FQNEAQ (reference sequence). The CDR3 totals 16 residues. Trimming took 5 bases from V and 6 from J; bases not matched to a gene: 9. This chain's CDR3 is CASSPTGGLAANEQFF. CDR3 DNA sequence: TGTGCCAGCAGCCCAACTGGGGGACTAGCGGCCAATGAGCAGTTCTTC.

CDR3: CASSPSIYGTSEWGTQYF. The CDR3 coding sequence is TGTGCCAGCAGCCCATCCATTTATGGGACTAGTGAATGGGGGACCCAGTACTTC. The rearrangement links TRBV7-2 to TRBJ2-5, with 8 positions matching TRBD2. This CDR3 is 18 amino acids long. The germline gives CDR1 SGHTA, CDR2 FQGNSA. Germline trimming cut 5 bases from V and 7 bases from J; bases unmatched to any gene: 21. Looking up the rest from reference TRBV7-2 and TRBJ2-5 gives the full variable domain: GAGVSQSPSNKVTEKGKDVELRCDPISGHTALYWYRQSLGQGLEFLIYFQGNSAPDKSGLPSDRFSAERTGGSVSTLTIQRTQQEDSAVYLCASSPSIYGTSEWGTQYFGPGTRLLVL.

The chain couples TRBV7-3 to TRBJ2-7, with a possible D match to TRBD2 (6 bases). Deletions cut 3 bases from V and 3 bases from J, with 15 bases between. Germline loops: CDR1 SGHTA, CDR2 FQGTGA. CDR3 length: 15 residues. CDR3 coding DNA: TGTGCCAGCAGCTTTGGTGGGACTTCCGGCTACGAGCAGTACTTC. Translated, it gives CASSFGGTSGYEQYF.

The J gene is TRBJ1-2, the V gene TRBV28; a weak D match, TRBD1 (6 bases). Trimming stripped 8 bases from V and 2 bases from J, with 12 bases between. This CDR3 comprises 13 residues. Germline CDR1 is MDHEN and CDR2 is SYDVKM. CDR3: CASQGTPNYGYTF. CDR3 coding DNA: TGTGCCAGCCAAGGGACACCGAACTATGGCTACACCTTC.

The chain combines TRBV6-5 with TRBJ2-5, with 9 bases identical to TRBD2. The CDR3 covers 14 residues. In germline, CDR1 is MNHEY, CDR2 SVGAGI. V was pared by 4 bases and J by 3 bases, with 3 bases of the junction left unmatched. In nucleotides, the CDR3 is TGTGCCAGCAGTTTGGCGGGGGGGAAAGAGACCCAGTACTTC. This codes for CASSLAGGKETQYF.

The chain couples TRBV27 to TRBJ2-1; no clear D. This CDR3 contains 13 residues. Deletions cut 4 bases from V and 9 bases from J, with 13 bases between. Germline CDR1 MNHEY, CDR2 SMNVEV (reference sequence). The CDR3 protein is CASSYQPASEQFF. For the CDR3, the DNA is TGTGCCAGCAGTTACCAACCCGCTAGTGAGCAGTTCTTC.

CDR3 DNA: TGTGCCAGCAGCGATGGGAGGACCTACGAGCAGTACTTC. It is translated as CASSDGRTYEQYF. This chain connects TRBV6-1 to TRBJ2-7; perhaps TRBD2 as D (6 bases). Germline CDR1 reads MNHNS; CDR2 reads SASEGT. The length of the CDR3 is 13 residues. V was pared by 6 bases and J by 2 bases, with 11 bases between.

This clone was seen once. It may be a read error: a sequence one base away is much more abundant. The chain uses TRBV25-1 and TRBJ2-7; 11 bases are a match to TRBD1. V dropped 1 base and J dropped 3; count of bases not matched to a gene: 2. Germline assignment: CDR1 MGHDK and CDR2 SYGVNS. This CDR3 spans 15 amino acids. The CDR3 DNA reads as TGTGCCAGCAGTGAATCCGGGACAGGGGGCTACGAGCAGTACTTC. It specifies CASSESGTGGYEQYF.

In nucleotides, the CDR3 is TGTGCCAGCAGTTTAAGGGGCACTGAAGCTTTCTTT. It yields the protein CASSLRGTEAFF. The chain couples TRBV27 to TRBJ1-1, with D maybe TRBD1 (5 bases). The length of the CDR3 is 12 residues. V shed 2 bases and J shed 4 bases, with 5 bases lying between them. CDR1 MNHEY and CDR2 SMNVEV come from the germline V gene (reference sequence).

The rearrangement joins TRBV19 to TRBJ1-1, with D unclear. Germline assignment: CDR1 LNHDA and CDR2 SQIVND (reference sequence). Trimming left V 1 base short and J 2 bases short, with 8 bases between. This CDR3 has 14 residues. Here the CDR3 reads CASSIVSGNTEAFF. The CDR3, as DNA: TGTGCCAGTAGTATAGTATCCGGTAACACTGAAGCTTTCTTT.

The chain carries TRBV5-4 and TRBJ2-3; D remains unclear. The CDR3 is made up of 14 amino acids. Per germline, CDR1 SGHNT and CDR2 YYREEE (reference sequence). V was shortened by 3 bases and J by 0 bases, with 8 bases between the two germline ends. The CDR3 here is CASSSSGSTDTQYF. For the CDR3, the DNA is TGTGCCAGCAGCTCGTCCGGGAGCACAGATACGCAGTATTTT.

The CDR3 DNA sequence: TGCGCCAGCAGCTTGGGGTCTGCGGAGACCCAGTACTTC. Its protein is CASSLGSAETQYF. The genes are TRBV5-1 and TRBJ2-5; D not certain. This CDR3 spans 13 amino acids. CDR1 and CDR2 (germline): SGHRS, YFSETQ. V dropped 0 bases and J dropped 5 bases, with 8 bases sitting between them. Looking up the rest from reference TRBV5-1 and TRBJ2-5 gives the full variable domain: KAGVTQTPRYLIKTRGQQVTLSCSPISGHRSVSWYQQTPGQGLQFLFEYFSETQRNKGNFPGRFSGRQFSNSRSEMNVSTLELGDSALYLCASSLGSAETQYFGPGTRLLVL.

V gene TRBV4-3 combines with J gene TRBJ1-1; TRBD1 aligns across 10 bases. V was pared by 1 base and J by 3 bases, with 2 bases of the junction left unmatched. Germline CDR1 reads LGHNA; CDR2 reads YSLEER. The CDR3 covers 15 residues. In DNA, the CDR3 is TGCGCCAGCAGCCAAGCGACAGGGGGCTACACTGAAGCTTTCTTT. Protein product: CASSQATGGYTEAFF.

This clone was seen a handful of times. V usage is TRBV5-1 and J usage is TRBJ1-6; D perhaps matches TRBD1 (5 bases). The CDR3 is 16 amino acids. Germline CDR1 SGHRS, CDR2 YFSETQ. V was trimmed by 5 bases and J by 6 bases, leaving 18 bases between them. CDR3 sequence reads: CASRREGRGGNSPLHF. The CDR3 DNA sequence: TGCGCCAGCAGGAGGGAGGGGAGGGGAGGTAATTCACCCCTCCACTTT.

This rearrangement joins TRBV25-1 to TRBJ2-1; a weak D match, TRBD1 (6 bases). Deletions cut 3 bases from V and 6 bases from J, with 18 bases between. Germline assignment: CDR1 MGHDK and CDR2 SYGVNS. This CDR3 comprises 16 residues. The chain's CDR3 is CASSEGWQGLANEQFF. Here the CDR3 DNA reads TGTGCCAGCAGTGAGGGCTGGCAGGGGCTCGCCAATGAGCAGTTCTTC.

This clone was counted only a few times. This chain connects TRBV30 to TRBJ2-2; 9 bases map to TRBD1. Germline V gene sequence: CDR1 GTSNPN, CDR2 SVGIG (reference sequence). CDR3 size: 13 residues. After removal of 2 bases from V and 6 bases from J, the junction contained 1 base not matched to a gene. The CDR3 here is CAWSRQGAGELFF. The CDR3 DNA follows: TGTGCCTGGAGTCGACAGGGGGCCGGGGAGCTGTTTTTT. Full variable domain (remainder filled in from reference TRBV30 and TRBJ2-2): SQTIHQWPATLVQPVGSPLSLECTVEGTSNPNLYWYRQAAGRGLQLLFYSVGIGQISSEVPQNLSASRPQDRQFILSSKKLLLSDSGFYLCAWSRQGAGELFFGEGSRLTVL.

In this sample, this clone turned up once. The chain employs TRBV9 and TRBJ2-1, with 7 bases that match TRBD1. The CDR3 runs 20 residues. Trimming at V came to 3 bases and at J to 4 bases, leaving 22 bases not matched to a gene. CDR1 and CDR2 (germline): SGDLS, YYNGEE. The CDR3 DNA sequence: TGTGCCAGCAGCGAGTCATGGAGAAGACAGGGCCGTGATTCGTACAATGAGCAGTTCTTC. Amino acid sequence: CASSESWRRQGRDSYNEQFF.

The chain links TRBV6-4 to TRBJ2-3, with 9 bases fitting TRBD1. V lost 3 bases, J lost 1 base, and 8 bases stayed unmatched. The CDR3 has 17 amino acids. From germline, CDR1 is MRHNA and CDR2 SNTAGT. The chain's CDR3 is CASSEQDRGWGTDTQYF. The CDR3 DNA reads TGTGCCAGCAGTGAACAGGACAGGGGCTGGGGCACAGATACGCAGTATTTT.

This clone appeared a single time. The chain couples TRBV5-1 to TRBJ2-1; TRBD1 matches 10 bases. The CDR3 is 16 residues long. Germline V CDR1 and CDR2: SGHRS, YFSETQ. The trim removed 3 bases at V and 4 bases at J, leaving 7 bases unmatched. The CDR3 coding sequence is TGCGCCAGCAGCTGGGGCCGGGACAGGGGATACAATGAGCAGTTCTTC. Its translation: CASSWGRDRGYNEQFF.

The chain recombines TRBV7-8 with TRBJ1-2; unclear D gene. CDR1 is SGHVS and CDR2 is FQNEAQ in the germline V gene. The V end lost 7 bases, the J end lost 2 bases, and 14 bases lay between the germline ends. The CDR3 covers 14 residues. DNA of the CDR3: TGTGCCAGCAACGCCGCGGGTCTAAACTATGGCTACACCTTC. Translation gives CASNAAGLNYGYTF.

The genes are TRBV11-3 and TRBJ2-5; the match to TRBD1 covers 9 bases. V dropped 1 base and J dropped 2; count of bases not matched to a gene: 8. CDR1 is SGHNT and CDR2 is YENEEA in the germline V gene. The CDR3 length is 17 residues. The CDR3 spells CASSLGGTGKKQETQYF. In nucleotides, the CDR3 is TGTGCCAGCAGCTTAGGAGGGACAGGGAAAAAACAAGAGACCCAGTACTTC.

The chain employs TRBV9 and TRBJ2-1, with 9 bases lining up with TRBD2. The CDR3 contains 16 residues. Germline CDR1 is SGDLS and CDR2 is YYNGEE. V shed 5 bases and J 8 bases; nucleotides not matched to a gene: 14. The CDR3 coding sequence is TGTGCCAGCAGTGCACTTGGGCTAGCGGGAATCGATGAGCAGTTCTTC. Translation: CASSALGLAGIDEQFF.

This clone has a handful of counts. The chain links TRBV5-4 to TRBJ2-5; 9 bases match TRBD1. V gave up 3 bases and J gave up 7 bases; unmatched junction bases: 4. The CDR3 runs 13 residues. CDR1 and CDR2 (germline): SGHNT, YYREEE (reference sequence). CDR3 sequence: CASSWDRDGTQYF. DNA for the CDR3: TGTGCCAGCAGCTGGGACAGGGATGGGACCCAGTACTTC.